The TCR beta chain under discussion was sequenced for a study of T cell responses to AZD1222 COVID-19 vaccine. On this clone itself: Its target is not known.

Study findings and constraints: Spike-specific TCR depth and breadth grew after two AZD1222 doses.

In germline, CDR1 is LGHDT, CDR2 YNNKEL (reference sequence). This CDR3 has 14 residues. After removal of 4 bases from V and 7 bases from J, the junction contained 6 bases not matched to a gene. The assay was immunoSEQ multiplex PCR, and TCRdb's table has in-frame clones only and misses some. The data hold over 150,000 clones, with just over 90% observed a single time. The receptor was isolated from an adult in good health. The rearrangement links TRBV3-1 (or the pseudogene TRBV3-2) to TRBJ2-7; TRBD1 matches at 11 bases. The sequencing used peripheral blood, collected on day 0 of MenACWY control vaccination. Here the CDR3 reads CASSLRDRGKEQYF. For the CDR3, the DNA is TGTGCCAGCAGCCTCCGGGACAGGGGGAAAGAGCAGTACTTC.